This entry lists 6 T cell receptor beta chains sequenced from one sample in a study of graft-versus-host responses after intestinal transplantation (dated by TCRdb to the early 2020s). The method was the immunoSEQ multiplex PCR assay. TCRdb limited this immuneACCESS table to in-frame rearrangements with V and J called. A share of clones is missing; checked studies link under half to unresolved V genes, and the rest is unexplained. Within this sample are fewer than 30,000 clones, with 85% to 95% of them counted one time only. Clones ranked in the top ten supply 0.72% of the sample. Sequenced material: PBMCs, taken around 63 days after intestinal transplant. All receptors come from a human patient who received an intestinal transplant, so some T cells may come from the graft donor.

The chain recombines TRBV28 with TRBJ2-7, with D maybe TRBD1 (5 bases). The CDR3 totals 14 residues. The V end lost 3 bases, the J end lost 3 bases, and 12 bases lay between the germline ends. Germline values: CDR1 MDHEN, CDR2 SYDVKM. As DNA, the CDR3 is TGTGCCAGCAGTTTTCGGCAGGGCGTCTACGAGCAGTACTTC. Its translation: CASSFRQGVYEQYF.

This sequence joins TRBV18 and TRBJ1-2, with D perhaps matching TRBD1 (6 bases). CDR3 length: 18 residues. From germline, CDR1 is KGHSH and CDR2 LQKENI. V gave up 5 bases and J gave up 1 base, with 23 bases separating them. This chain's CDR3 is CASSVRGRGMTLNYGYTF. Here the CDR3 DNA reads TGTGCCAGCTCAGTCCGGGGCAGGGGAATGACTCTTAACTATGGCTACACCTTC.

This clone has only a few counts. The chain couples TRBV9 to TRBJ1-6; D is undetermined. This CDR3 is built from 14 residues. Germline V gene sequence: CDR1 SGDLS, CDR2 YYNGEE. The germline V and J ends were trimmed by 0 bases and 7 bases, with 8 bases remaining between them. The chain's CDR3 is CASSVAFGNSPLHF. CDR3 DNA: TGTGCCAGCAGCGTAGCTTTTGGGAATTCACCCCTCCACTTT.

The sample holds one count of this clone. The chain joins TRBV4-3 to TRBJ1-1; possible D gene TRBD1, 6 bases. CDR3 length: 15 amino acids. Per the germline V gene, CDR1 is LGHNA and CDR2 is YSLEER. The ends were cut back, 0 bases at V and 7 bases at J, with 15 bases in the middle. The chain's CDR3 is CASSQDRGGAVEAFF. The CDR3 region has the DNA TGCGCCAGCAGCCAAGATCGGGGGGGCGCAGTTGAAGCTTTCTTT.

The CDR3 is CASSLRAGGPLETQYF. The CDR3 DNA sequence: TGTGCCAGCAGCTTACGCGCGGGAGGGCCTTTAGAGACCCAGTACTTC. V usage is TRBV7-9 and J usage is TRBJ2-5; 9 bases are a match to TRBD2. Germline lookup yields CDR1 SEHNR and CDR2 FQNEAQ (reference sequence). Trimming took 2 bases from V and 4 from J; bases not matched to a gene: 8. CDR3 length: 16 residues.

The chain employs TRBV6-1 and TRBJ2-7; D remains unclear. The V end lost 4 bases, the J end lost 10 bases, and 20 bases lay between the germline ends. Germline CDR1 and CDR2: MNHNS and SASEGT. CDR3 length: 14 amino acids. CDR3 residues: CASSVPYGVRVQYF. The CDR3 nucleotides are TGTGCCAGCAGTGTACCCTATGGAGTGCGAGTTCAGTACTTC.